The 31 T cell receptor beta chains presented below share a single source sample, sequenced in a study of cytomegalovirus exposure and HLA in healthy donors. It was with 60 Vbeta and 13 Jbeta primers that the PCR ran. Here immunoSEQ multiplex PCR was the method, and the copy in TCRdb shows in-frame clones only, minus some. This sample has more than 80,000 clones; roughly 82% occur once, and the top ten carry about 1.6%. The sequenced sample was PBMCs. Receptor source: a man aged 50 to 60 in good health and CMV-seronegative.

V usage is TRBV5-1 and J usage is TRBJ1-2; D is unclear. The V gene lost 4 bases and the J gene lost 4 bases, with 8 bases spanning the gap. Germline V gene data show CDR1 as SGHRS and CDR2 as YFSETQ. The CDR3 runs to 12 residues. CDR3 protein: CASSPDSYGYTF. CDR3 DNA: TGCGCCAGCAGCCCGGACTCCTATGGCTACACCTTC.

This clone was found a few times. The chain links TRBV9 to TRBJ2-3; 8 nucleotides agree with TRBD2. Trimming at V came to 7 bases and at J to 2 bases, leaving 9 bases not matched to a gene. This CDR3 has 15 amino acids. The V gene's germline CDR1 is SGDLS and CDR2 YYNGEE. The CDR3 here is CASCAGGQSTDTQYF. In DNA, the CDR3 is TGTGCCAGCTGTGCGGGGGGTCAGTCCACAGATACGCAGTATTTT.

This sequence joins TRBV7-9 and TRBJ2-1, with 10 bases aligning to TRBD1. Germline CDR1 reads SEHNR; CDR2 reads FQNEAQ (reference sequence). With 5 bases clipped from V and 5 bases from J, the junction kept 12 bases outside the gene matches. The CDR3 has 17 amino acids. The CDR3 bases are TGTGCCAGCAGCCCCGCCCCTGGGACAGGGGAGCACAATGAGCAGTTCTTC. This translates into CASSPAPGTGEHNEQFF.

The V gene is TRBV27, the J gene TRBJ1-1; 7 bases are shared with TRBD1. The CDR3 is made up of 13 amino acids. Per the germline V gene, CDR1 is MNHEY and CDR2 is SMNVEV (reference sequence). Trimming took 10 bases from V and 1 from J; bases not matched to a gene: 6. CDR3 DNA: TGTGCCACTAGGAGACAGGGGAACACTGAAGCTTTCTTT. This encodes CATRRQGNTEAFF.

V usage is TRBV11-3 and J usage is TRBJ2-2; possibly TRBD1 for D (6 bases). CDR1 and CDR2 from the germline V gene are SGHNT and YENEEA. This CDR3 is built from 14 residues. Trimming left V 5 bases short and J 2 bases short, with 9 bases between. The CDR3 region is CASSQDSNTGELFF. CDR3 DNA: TGTGCCAGCAGCCAGGACAGTAACACCGGGGAGCTGTTTTTT. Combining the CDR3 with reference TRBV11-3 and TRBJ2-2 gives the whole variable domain EAGVVQSPRYKIIEKKQPVAFWCNPISGHNTLYWYLQNLGQGPELLIRYENEEAVDDSQLPKDRFSAERLKGVDSTLKIQPAELGDSAVYLCASSQDSNTGELFFGEGSRLTVL.

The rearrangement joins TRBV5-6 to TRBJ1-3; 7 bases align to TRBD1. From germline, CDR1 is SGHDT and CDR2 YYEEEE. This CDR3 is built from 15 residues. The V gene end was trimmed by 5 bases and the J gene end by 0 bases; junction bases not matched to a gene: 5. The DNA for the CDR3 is TGTGCCAGCAGGCATGGGACAGCCTCTGGAAACACCATATATTTT. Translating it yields CASRHGTASGNTIYF.

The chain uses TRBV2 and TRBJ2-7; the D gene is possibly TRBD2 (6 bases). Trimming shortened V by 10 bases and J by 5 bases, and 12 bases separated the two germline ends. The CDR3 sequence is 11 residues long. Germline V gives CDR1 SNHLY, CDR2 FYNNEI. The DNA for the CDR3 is TGTGCCACCCGCGGGGTAGACGAGCAGTACGTC. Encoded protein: CATRGVDEQYV.

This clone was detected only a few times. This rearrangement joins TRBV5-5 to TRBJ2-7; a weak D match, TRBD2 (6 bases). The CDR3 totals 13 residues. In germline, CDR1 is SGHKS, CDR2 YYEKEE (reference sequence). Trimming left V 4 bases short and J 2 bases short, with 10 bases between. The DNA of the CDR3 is TGTGCCAGCAGCCGGGGCGGGGCCTACGAGCAGTACTTC. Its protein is CASSRGGAYEQYF.

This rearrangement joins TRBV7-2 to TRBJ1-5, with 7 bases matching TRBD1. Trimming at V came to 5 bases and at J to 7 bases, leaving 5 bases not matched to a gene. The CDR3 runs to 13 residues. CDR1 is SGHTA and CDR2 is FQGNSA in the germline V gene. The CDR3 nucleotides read TGTGCCAGCAGCATGACAGGGAACCAGCCCCAGCATTTT. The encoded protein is CASSMTGNQPQHF.

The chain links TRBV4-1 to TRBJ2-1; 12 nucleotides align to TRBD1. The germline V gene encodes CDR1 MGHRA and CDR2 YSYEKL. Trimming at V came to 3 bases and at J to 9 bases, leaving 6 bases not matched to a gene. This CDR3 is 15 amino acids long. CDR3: CASSQKGQGAGEQFF. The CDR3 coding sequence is TGCGCCAGCAGCCAGAAGGGACAGGGGGCTGGTGAGCAGTTCTTC.

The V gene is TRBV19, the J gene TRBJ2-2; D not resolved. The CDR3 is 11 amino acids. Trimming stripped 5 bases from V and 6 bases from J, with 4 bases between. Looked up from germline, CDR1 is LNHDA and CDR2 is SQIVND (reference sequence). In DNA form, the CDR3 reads TGTGCCAGTAGTCTATCCGGGGAGCTGTTTTTT. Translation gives CASSLSGELFF.

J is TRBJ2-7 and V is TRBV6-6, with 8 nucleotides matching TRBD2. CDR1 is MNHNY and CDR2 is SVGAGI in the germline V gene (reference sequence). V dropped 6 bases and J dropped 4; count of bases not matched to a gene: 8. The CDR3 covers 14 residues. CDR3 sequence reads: CASSTGLGLYEQYF. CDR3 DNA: TGTGCCAGCAGCACGGGACTAGGCTTATACGAGCAGTACTTC.

The DNA for the CDR3 is TGTGCCAGCAGTTTAAGGGGTACCGATACAATGAGGCAGTTCTTC. It is translated as CASSLRGTDTMRQFF. This chain joins TRBV27 and TRBJ2-1, with D perhaps matching TRBD1 (5 bases). Between the trimmed V and J ends, which lost 2 bases and 12 bases, there was a span of 20 bases. The CDR3 spans 15 residues. Germline values: CDR1 MNHEY, CDR2 SMNVEV (reference sequence).

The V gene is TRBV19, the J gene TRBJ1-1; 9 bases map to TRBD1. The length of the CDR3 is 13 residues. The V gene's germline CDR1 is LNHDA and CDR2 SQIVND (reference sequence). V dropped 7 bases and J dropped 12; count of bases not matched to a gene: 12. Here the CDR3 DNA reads TGTGCCAGTACCCCACAGGGGGCGCGAGATCCTTTCTTT. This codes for CASTPQGARDPFF.

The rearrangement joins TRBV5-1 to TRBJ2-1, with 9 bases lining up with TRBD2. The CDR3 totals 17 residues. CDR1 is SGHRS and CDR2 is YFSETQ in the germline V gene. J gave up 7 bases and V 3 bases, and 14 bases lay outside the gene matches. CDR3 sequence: CASSYQLAGDYPNEQFF. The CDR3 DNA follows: TGCGCCAGCAGCTACCAACTAGCGGGCGACTACCCGAATGAGCAGTTCTTC.

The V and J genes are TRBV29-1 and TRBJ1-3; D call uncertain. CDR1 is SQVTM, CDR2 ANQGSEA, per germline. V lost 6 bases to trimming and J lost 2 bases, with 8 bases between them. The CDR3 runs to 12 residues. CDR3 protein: CSVSEAGNTIYF. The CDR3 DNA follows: TGCAGCGTGAGTGAAGCTGGAAACACCATATATTTT. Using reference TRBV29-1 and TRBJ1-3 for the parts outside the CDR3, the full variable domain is SAVISQKPSRDICQRGTSLTIQCQVDSQVTMMFWYRQQPGQSLTLIATANQGSEATYESGFVIDKFPISRPNLTFSTLTVSNMSPEDSSIYLCSVSEAGNTIYFGEGSWLTVV.

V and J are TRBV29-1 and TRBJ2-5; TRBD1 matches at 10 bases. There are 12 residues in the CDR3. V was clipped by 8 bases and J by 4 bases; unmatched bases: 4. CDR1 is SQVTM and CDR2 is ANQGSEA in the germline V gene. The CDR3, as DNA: TGCAGCATCGGACAGGGGGGAGAGACCCAGTACTTC. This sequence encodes CSIGQGGETQYF. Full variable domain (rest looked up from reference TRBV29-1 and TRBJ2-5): SAVISQKPSRDICQRGTSLTIQCQVDSQVTMMFWYRQQPGQSLTLIATANQGSEATYESGFVIDKFPISRPNLTFSTLTVSNMSPEDSSIYLCSIGQGGETQYFGPGTRLLVL.

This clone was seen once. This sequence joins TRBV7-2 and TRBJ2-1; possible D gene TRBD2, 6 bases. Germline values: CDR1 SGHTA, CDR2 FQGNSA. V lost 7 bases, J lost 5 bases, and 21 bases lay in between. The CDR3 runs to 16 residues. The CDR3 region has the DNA TGTGCCAGCACCTCAACCGGGACTTCGATTCACAATGAGCAGTTCTTC. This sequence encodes CASTSTGTSIHNEQFF. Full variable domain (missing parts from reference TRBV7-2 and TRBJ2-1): GAGVSQSPSNKVTEKGKDVELRCDPISGHTALYWYRQSLGQGLEFLIYFQGNSAPDKSGLPSDRFSAERTGGSVSTLTIQRTQQEDSAVYLCASTSTGTSIHNEQFFGPGTRLTVL.

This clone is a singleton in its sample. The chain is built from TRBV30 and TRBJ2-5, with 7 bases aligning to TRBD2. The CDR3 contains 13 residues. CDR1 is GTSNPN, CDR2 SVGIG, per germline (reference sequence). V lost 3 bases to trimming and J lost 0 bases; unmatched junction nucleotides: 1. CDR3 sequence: CAWSGLDQETQYF. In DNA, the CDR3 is TGTGCCTGGAGCGGACTAGACCAAGAGACCCAGTACTTC. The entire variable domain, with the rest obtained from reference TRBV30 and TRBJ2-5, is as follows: SQTIHQWPATLVQPVGSPLSLECTVEGTSNPNLYWYRQAAGRGLQLLFYSVGIGQISSEVPQNLSASRPQDRQFILSSKKLLLSDSGFYLCAWSGLDQETQYFGPGTRLLVL.

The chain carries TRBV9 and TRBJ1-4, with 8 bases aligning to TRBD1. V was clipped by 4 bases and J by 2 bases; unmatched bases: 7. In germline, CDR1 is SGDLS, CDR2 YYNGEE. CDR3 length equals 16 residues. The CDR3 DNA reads TGTGCCAGCAGCCTCGGACAGGGTGGGACTAATGAAAAACTGTTTTTT. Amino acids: CASSLGQGGTNEKLFF.

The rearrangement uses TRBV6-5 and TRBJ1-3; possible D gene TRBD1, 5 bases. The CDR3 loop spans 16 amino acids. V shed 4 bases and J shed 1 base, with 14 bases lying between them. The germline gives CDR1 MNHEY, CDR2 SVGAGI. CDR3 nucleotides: TGTGCCAGCAGTTCGGCAGGGCCGTCGTCTGGAAACACCATATATTTT. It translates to CASSSAGPSSGNTIYF.

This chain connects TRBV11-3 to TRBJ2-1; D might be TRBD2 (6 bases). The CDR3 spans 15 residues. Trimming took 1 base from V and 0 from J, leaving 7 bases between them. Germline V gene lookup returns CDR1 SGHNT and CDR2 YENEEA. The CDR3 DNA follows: TGTGCCAGCAGCTTAGCGGGAGTCTCCTACAATGAGCAGTTCTTC. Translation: CASSLAGVSYNEQFF.

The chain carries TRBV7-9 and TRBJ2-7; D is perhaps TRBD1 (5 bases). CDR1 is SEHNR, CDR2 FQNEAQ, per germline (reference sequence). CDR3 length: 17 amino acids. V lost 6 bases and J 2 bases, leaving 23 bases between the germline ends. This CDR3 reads CASSPNVQGPWTYEQYV. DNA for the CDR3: TGTGCCAGCAGTCCAAACGTGCAGGGCCCGTGGACCTACGAGCAGTACGTC.

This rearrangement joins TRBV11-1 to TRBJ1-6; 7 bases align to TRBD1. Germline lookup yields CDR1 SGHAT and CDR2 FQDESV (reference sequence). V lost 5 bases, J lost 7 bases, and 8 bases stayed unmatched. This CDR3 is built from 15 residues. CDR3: CASSMTGMMNSPLHF. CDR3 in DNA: TGTGCCAGCAGCATGACAGGGATGATGAATTCACCCCTCCACTTT.

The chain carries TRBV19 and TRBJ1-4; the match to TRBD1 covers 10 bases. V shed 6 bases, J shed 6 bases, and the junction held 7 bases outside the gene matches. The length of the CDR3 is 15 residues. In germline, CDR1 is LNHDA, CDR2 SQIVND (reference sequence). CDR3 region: CASRTTGGRDEKLFF. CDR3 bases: TGTGCCAGTAGGACGACAGGGGGCCGGGATGAAAAACTGTTTTTT.

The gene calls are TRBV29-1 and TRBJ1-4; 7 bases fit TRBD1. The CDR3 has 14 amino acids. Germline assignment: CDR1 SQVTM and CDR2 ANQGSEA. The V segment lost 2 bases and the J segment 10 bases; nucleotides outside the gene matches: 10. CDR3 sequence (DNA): TGCAGCGTTGAACAGACAGGGAGTACGGGAAAACTGTTTTTT. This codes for CSVEQTGSTGKLFF. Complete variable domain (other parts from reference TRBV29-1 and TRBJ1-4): SAVISQKPSRDICQRGTSLTIQCQVDSQVTMMFWYRQQPGQSLTLIATANQGSEATYESGFVIDKFPISRPNLTFSTLTVSNMSPEDSSIYLCSVEQTGSTGKLFFGSGTQLSVL.

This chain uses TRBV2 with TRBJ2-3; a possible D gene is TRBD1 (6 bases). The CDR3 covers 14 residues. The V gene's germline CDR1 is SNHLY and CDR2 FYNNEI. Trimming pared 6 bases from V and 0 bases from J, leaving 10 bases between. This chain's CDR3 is CASSKDSSTDTQYF. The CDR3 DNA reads TGTGCCAGCAGCAAGGACAGTAGCACAGATACGCAGTATTTT.

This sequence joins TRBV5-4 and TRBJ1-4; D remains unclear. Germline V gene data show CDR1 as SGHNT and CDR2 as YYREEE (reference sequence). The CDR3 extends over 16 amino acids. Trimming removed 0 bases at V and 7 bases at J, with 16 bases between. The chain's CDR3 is CASSLGGTSPGEKLFF. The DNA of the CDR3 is TGTGCCAGCAGCTTGGGCGGCACCTCCCCGGGTGAAAAACTGTTTTTT.

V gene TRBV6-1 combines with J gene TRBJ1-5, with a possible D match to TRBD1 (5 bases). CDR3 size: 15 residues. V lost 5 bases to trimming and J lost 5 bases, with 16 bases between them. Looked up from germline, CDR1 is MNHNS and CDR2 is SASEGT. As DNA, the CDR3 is TGTGCCAGCAGTACTCGACAGAAAGGGGATCAGCCCCAGCATTTT. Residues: CASSTRQKGDQPQHF.

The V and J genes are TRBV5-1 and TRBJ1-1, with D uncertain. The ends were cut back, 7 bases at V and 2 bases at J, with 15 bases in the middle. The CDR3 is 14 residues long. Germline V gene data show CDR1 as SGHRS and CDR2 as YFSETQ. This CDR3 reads CASAVAAKNTEAFF. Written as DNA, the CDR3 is TGCGCCAGCGCGGTGGCAGCTAAAAACACTGAAGCTTTCTTT.

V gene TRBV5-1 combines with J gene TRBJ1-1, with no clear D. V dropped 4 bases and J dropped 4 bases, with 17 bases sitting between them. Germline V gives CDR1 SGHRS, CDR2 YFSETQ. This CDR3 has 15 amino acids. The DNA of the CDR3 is TGCGCCAGCAGCCGGGAGATGGCAACCGGCACTGAAGCTTTCTTT. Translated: CASSREMATGTEAFF.